The 16 T cell receptor beta chains presented below share a single source sample, sequenced in a study of cytomegalovirus exposure and HLA in healthy donors. The PCR made use of 60 Vbeta and 13 Jbeta primers. TCRdb keeps only in-frame clones here, not all; method: immunoSEQ multiplex PCR. The data contain some 120,000 clones, about three quarters of them singletons. Sequenced sample: PBMCs. The receptors come from an older woman in good health and CMV-seropositive.

The chain links TRBV4-1 to TRBJ2-1, with TRBD1 matching over 7 bases. Trimming at V came to 3 bases and at J to 5 bases, leaving 4 bases not matched to a gene. The germline gives CDR1 MGHRA, CDR2 YSYEKL. The CDR3 consists of 14 residues. CDR3 in DNA: TGCGCCAGCAGCCAGATAGACAGGGACAATGAGCAGTTCTTC. Translation: CASSQIDRDNEQFF.

The chain recombines TRBV12-5 with TRBJ2-1; 12 bases match TRBD2. With V trimmed by 0 bases and J by 7 bases, 7 bases remained unmatched. The CDR3 contains 17 residues. Germline assignment: CDR1 LGHNT and CDR2 FRNRAP. CDR3 amino acids: CASGLVLTSGSGNEQFF. The CDR3 coding sequence is TGTGCTAGTGGTTTGGTACTGACTAGCGGGAGCGGTAATGAGCAGTTCTTC.

The sample holds one count of this clone. The same CDR3 arises from other DNA sequences in this sample as well. V and J are TRBV9 and TRBJ2-7; 9 positions agree with TRBD1. Germline CDR1 SGDLS, CDR2 YYNGEE. The ends lost 3 bases at V and 2 bases at J; junction bases unmatched: 6. The CDR3 spans 15 residues. The CDR3 DNA reads as TGTGCCAGCAGCGCCCGAGGGACAGGGACCTACGAGCAGTACTTC. Protein: CASSARGTGTYEQYF.

This sequence joins TRBV29-1 and TRBJ2-7; 11 nucleotides agree with TRBD2. The germline CDR1 and CDR2 sequences are SQVTM and ANQGSEA. CDR3 length: 14 residues. Trimming at V came to 7 bases and at J to 3 bases, leaving 8 bases not matched to a gene. The CDR3 region is CSALTSGSNYEQYF. The CDR3 coding sequence is TGCAGCGCCTTAACTAGCGGGAGTAACTACGAGCAGTACTTC.

This chain joins TRBV5-5 and TRBJ2-1, with D hard to call. V lost 4 bases and J lost 7, with 12 bases in between. Germline CDR1 is SGHKS and CDR2 is YYEKEE (reference sequence). The CDR3 extends over 13 amino acids. The CDR3: CASSHAFRNEQFF. The CDR3 DNA reads TGTGCCAGCAGCCACGCCTTTAGAAATGAGCAGTTCTTC.

V is TRBV9 and J is TRBJ1-2; 7 bases map to TRBD1. The CDR3 runs 15 residues. Germline V gene lookup returns CDR1 SGDLS and CDR2 YYNGEE. V gave up 4 bases and J gave up 2 bases; unmatched junction bases: 8. This CDR3 is CASSRMAGGNYGYTF. CDR3 coding DNA: TGTGCCAGCAGCAGGATGGCAGGGGGGAACTATGGCTACACCTTC.

The chain joins TRBV27 to TRBJ1-6; 11 bases agree with TRBD1. Trimming at V came to 5 bases and at J to 0 bases, leaving 12 bases not matched to a gene. The CDR3 contains 20 residues. Germline CDR1 and CDR2: MNHEY and SMNVEV (reference sequence). CDR3 in amino acids: CASSPQPGTGGFSYNSPLHF. The CDR3 bases are TGTGCCAGCAGTCCCCAACCCGGGACAGGGGGTTTCTCCTATAATTCACCCCTCCACTTT.

This chain links TRBV9 with TRBJ1-3, with D possibly being TRBD1 (6 bases). Germline values: CDR1 SGDLS, CDR2 YYNGEE. This CDR3 spans 14 amino acids. The germline V and J ends were trimmed by 4 bases and 4 bases, with 12 bases remaining between them. The CDR3 sequence is CASSPQGTGNTIYF. The CDR3 DNA follows: TGTGCCAGCAGCCCCCAGGGGACCGGAAACACCATATATTTT.

This clone was detected once. V usage is TRBV20-1 and J usage is TRBJ2-7, with D unresolved. The CDR3 has 10 residues. Between the trimmed V and J ends, which lost 4 bases and 6 bases, there was a span of 7 bases. The germline V gene encodes CDR1 DFQATT and CDR2 SNEGSKA (reference sequence). In DNA form, the CDR3 reads TGCAGTGCTACAGGTACCGAGCAGTACTTC. As protein: CSATGTEQYF.

The V and J genes are TRBV7-6 and TRBJ2-3, with D maybe TRBD1 (5 bases). The V gene lost 2 bases and the J gene lost 2 bases, with 8 bases spanning the gap. This CDR3 contains 14 residues. CDR1 SGHVS and CDR2 FNYEAQ come from the germline V gene. The CDR3 region has the DNA TGTGCCAGCAGCTTAAGGGGCCCCACAGATACGCAGTATTTT. Translating it yields CASSLRGPTDTQYF. Using reference TRBV7-6 and TRBJ2-3 for the parts outside the CDR3, the full variable domain is GAGVSQSPRYKVTKRGQDVALRCDPISGHVSLYWYRQALGQGPEFLTYFNYEAQQDKSGLPNDRFSAERPEGSISTLTIQRTEQRDSAMYRCASSLRGPTDTQYFGPGTRLTVL.

The chain has TRBV5-8 and TRBJ2-7, with TRBD1 as a possible D gene (5 bases). Germline CDR1 is SGHTS and CDR2 is YDEGEE. V lost 2 bases and J lost 6, with 9 bases in between. This CDR3 comprises 12 residues. The CDR3 DNA reads TGTGCCAGCAGCTTCACAGGAGCCGAGCAGTACTTC. Amino acid sequence: CASSFTGAEQYF.

J is TRBJ2-3 and V is TRBV5-8; TRBD1 is a possible D gene (5 bases). V was shortened by 1 base and J by 2 bases, with 8 bases between the two germline ends. CDR1 is SGHTS, CDR2 YDEGEE, per germline. The CDR3 length is 14 residues. CDR3 in amino acids: CASSLFRATDTQYF. The CDR3 nucleotides are TGTGCCAGCAGCTTGTTCAGGGCCACAGATACGCAGTATTTT.

A single count supports this clone. The rearrangement links TRBV11-2 to TRBJ2-7; D unresolved. CDR3 length equals 15 residues. V dropped 0 bases and J dropped 0 bases, with 9 bases sitting between them. Germline CDR1 SGHAT, CDR2 FQNNGV. CDR3 sequence (DNA): TGTGCCAGCAGCTTAGAGGTGATGAGCTCCTACGAGCAGTACTTC. Encoded protein: CASSLEVMSSYEQYF.

This chain links TRBV18 with TRBJ2-5; maybe TRBD1 (5 bases). Deletions cut 0 bases from V and 1 base from J, with 12 bases between. The CDR3 is made up of 16 amino acids. The V gene's germline CDR1 is KGHSH and CDR2 LQKENI. CDR3 bases: TGTGCCAGCTCACCACCGATGGGCAGGGCCCAAGAGACCCAGTACTTC. Its protein product is CASSPPMGRAQETQYF.

This chain joins TRBV27 and TRBJ2-1; D not resolved. V was pared by 0 bases and J by 8 bases, with 17 bases between. The CDR3 is 16 residues long. CDR1 is MNHEY and CDR2 is SMNVEV in the germline V gene (reference sequence). CDR3 bases: TGTGCCAGCAGTTTATCGTTCAGGATCACCCAACATGAGCAGTTCTTC. This gives the protein CASSLSFRITQHEQFF.

The chain recombines TRBV5-5 with TRBJ2-3; tentative D call: TRBD1 (6 bases). The CDR3 totals 14 residues. CDR1 SGHKS and CDR2 YYEKEE come from the germline V gene (reference sequence). V was shortened by 2 bases and J by 0 bases, with 7 bases between the two germline ends. CDR3 amino acids: CASSLGQSTDTQYF. The CDR3 nucleotides read TGTGCCAGCAGCTTAGGACAGAGCACAGATACGCAGTATTTT.